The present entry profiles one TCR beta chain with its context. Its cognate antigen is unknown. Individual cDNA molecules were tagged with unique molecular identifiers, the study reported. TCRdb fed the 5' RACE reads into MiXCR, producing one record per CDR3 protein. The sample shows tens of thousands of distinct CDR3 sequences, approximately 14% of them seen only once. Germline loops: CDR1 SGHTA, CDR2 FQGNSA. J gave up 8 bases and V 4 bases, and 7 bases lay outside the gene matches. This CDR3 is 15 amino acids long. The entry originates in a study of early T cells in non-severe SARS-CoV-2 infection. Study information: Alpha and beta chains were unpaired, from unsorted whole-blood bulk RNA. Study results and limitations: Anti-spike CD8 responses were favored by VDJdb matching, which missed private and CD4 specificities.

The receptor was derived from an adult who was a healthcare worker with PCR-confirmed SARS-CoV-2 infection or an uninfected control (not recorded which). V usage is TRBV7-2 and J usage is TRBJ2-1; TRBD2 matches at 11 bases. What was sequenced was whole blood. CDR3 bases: TGTGCCAGCAGCTCTAGCGGGGGGCCCCAGTATGAGCAGTTCTTC. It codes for CASSSSGGPQYEQFF.